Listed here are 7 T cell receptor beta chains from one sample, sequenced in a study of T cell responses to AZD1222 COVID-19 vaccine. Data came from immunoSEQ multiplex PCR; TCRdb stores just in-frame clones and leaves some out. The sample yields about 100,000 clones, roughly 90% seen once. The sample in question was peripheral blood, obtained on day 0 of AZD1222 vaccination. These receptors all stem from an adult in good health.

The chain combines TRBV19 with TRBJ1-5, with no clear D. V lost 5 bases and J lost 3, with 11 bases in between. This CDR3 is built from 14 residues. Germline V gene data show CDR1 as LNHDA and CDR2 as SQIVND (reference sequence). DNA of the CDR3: TGTGCCAGTAGTCCCCGCCAGAACAATCAGCCCCAGCATTTT. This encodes CASSPRQNNQPQHF. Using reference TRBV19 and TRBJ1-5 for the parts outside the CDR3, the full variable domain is DGGITQSPKYLFRKEGQNVTLSCEQNLNHDAMYWYRQDPGQGLRLIYYSQIVNDFQKGDIAEGYSVSREKKESFPLTVTSAQKNPTAFYLCASSPRQNNQPQHFGDGTRLSIL.

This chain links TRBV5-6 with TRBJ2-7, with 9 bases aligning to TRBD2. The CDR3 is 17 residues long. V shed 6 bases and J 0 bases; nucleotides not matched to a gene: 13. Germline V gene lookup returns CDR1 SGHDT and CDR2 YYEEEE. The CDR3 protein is CASTLGAGGRSSYEQYF. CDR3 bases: TGTGCCAGCACCCTGGGAGCGGGAGGACGCAGCTCCTACGAGCAGTACTTC.

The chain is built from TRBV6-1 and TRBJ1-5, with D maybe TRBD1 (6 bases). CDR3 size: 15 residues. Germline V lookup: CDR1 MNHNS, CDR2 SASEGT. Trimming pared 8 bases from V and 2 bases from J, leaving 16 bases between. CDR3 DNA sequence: TGTGCCAGCCAAACGGGGGCAGTGGGCAATCAGCCCCAGCATTTT. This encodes CASQTGAVGNQPQHF.

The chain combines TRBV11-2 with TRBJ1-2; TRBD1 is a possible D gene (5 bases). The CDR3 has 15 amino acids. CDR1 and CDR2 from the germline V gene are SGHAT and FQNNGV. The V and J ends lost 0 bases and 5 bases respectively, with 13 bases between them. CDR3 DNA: TGTGCCAGCAGCTTAGAGGCGGCAGGGTATTATGGCTACACCTTC. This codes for CASSLEAAGYYGYTF.

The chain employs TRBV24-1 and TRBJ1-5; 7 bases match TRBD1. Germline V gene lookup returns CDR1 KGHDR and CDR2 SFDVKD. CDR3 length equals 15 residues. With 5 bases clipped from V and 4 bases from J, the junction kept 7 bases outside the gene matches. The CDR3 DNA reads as TGTGCCACCAGTGCGGCAGGGGGAACAAATCAGCCCCAGCATTTT. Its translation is CATSAAGGTNQPQHF.

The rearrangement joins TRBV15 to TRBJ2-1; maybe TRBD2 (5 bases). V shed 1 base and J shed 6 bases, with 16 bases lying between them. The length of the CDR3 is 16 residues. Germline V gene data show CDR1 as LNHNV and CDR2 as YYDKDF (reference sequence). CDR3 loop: CATSRGEEGPLNEQFF. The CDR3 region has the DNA TGTGCCACCAGCAGAGGGGAAGAGGGTCCCCTCAATGAGCAGTTCTTC.

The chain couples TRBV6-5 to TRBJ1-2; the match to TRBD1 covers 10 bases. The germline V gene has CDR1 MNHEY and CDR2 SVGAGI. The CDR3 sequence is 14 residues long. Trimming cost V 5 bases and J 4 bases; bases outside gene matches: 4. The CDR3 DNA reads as TGTGCCAGCAGTCGACAGGGGGCAACCTATGGCTACACCTTC. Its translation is CASSRQGATYGYTF.